This T cell receptor (beta chain) was captured by sequencing in a study of OX40 agonist ivuxolimab in advanced cancers. Overall study: Patients were dosed intravenously with ivuxolimab at 0.01 to 10 mg/kg every 2 weeks.

Findings and limits, study-wide: Average numbers of expanded clones were greater in CD8+ T cells than in CD4+.

Anyone with autoimmune disease history or systemic immunosuppression was excluded. Turning to this clone: Its antigen is still unknown.

Using immunoSEQ multiplex PCR, the repertoire was profiled, and TCRdb retains in-frame clones only, with some absent. Of 90,000 to 150,000 clones in the sample, 75% to 90% were seen once. V trimming: 8 bases; J trimming: 0 bases; junction bases outside the gene matches: 5. The CDR3 contains 16 residues. Germline V gene data show CDR1 as PRHDT and CDR2 as FYEKMQ (reference sequence). This receptor was obtained from an adult with an advanced solid tumor such as melanoma, head and neck, liver or kidney cancer. This sequence joins TRBV13 and TRBJ1-4, with 11 bases identical to TRBD1. Sequencing was performed on CD4+ or CD8+ T cells sorted from blood, taken in a trial of the OX40 agonist ivuxolimab. CDR3 sequence (DNA): TGTGCCAGCGGGACAGGGGGGGCTGCAACTAATGAAAAACTGTTTTTT. The encoded protein is CASGTGGAATNEKLFF.